This entry lists 9 T cell receptor beta chains sequenced from one sample in a study of PD-1 blockade in classical Hodgkin lymphoma. Described time point: newly diagnosed, previously untreated cHL patient sample. The table came from immunoSEQ multiplex PCR; TCRdb's copy has only in-frame clones and leaves some out. The sample has roughly 77,000 clones; roughly 93% are singletons. Sequenced: peripheral blood mononuclear cells (PBMCs). The receptors originated from a human donor with classical Hodgkin lymphoma.

The chain carries TRBV7-8 and TRBJ1-2; D possibly corresponds to TRBD1 (5 bases). Germline CDR1 reads SGHVS; CDR2 reads FQNEAQ. V lost 3 bases and J lost 0, with 8 bases in between. CDR3 length: 14 amino acids. The chain's CDR3 is CASSFDSPNYGYTF. Here the CDR3 DNA reads TGTGCCAGCAGCTTCGACAGCCCTAACTATGGCTACACCTTC.

V is TRBV28 and J is TRBJ1-2; TRBD1 is a possible D gene (6 bases). Germline values: CDR1 MDHEN, CDR2 SYDVKM. This CDR3 has 15 residues. V was trimmed by 1 base and J by 8 bases, leaving 17 bases between them. CDR3 residues: CASSLLSDRRGGYTF. Here the CDR3 DNA reads TGTGCCAGCAGTTTATTATCAGACAGGCGGGGGGGCTACACCTTC.

The chain joins TRBV19 to TRBJ1-5; D call uncertain. The V and J ends lost 6 bases and 7 bases respectively, with 10 bases between them. The CDR3 runs 12 residues. Germline V gives CDR1 LNHDA, CDR2 SQIVND (reference sequence). CDR3 DNA: TGTGCCAGTAGCCAGCGTGAGCAGCCCCAGCATTTT. Protein: CASSQREQPQHF.

The V gene is TRBV7-2, the J gene TRBJ2-1; 11 bases map to TRBD2. The CDR3 runs to 18 residues. V was pared by 2 bases and J by 8 bases, with 14 bases of the junction left unmatched. Per the germline V gene, CDR1 is SGHTA and CDR2 is FQGNSA. Here the CDR3 DNA reads TGTGCCAGCAGCTTAAGTTTGCTAGCGGGAGGCCTGGGGGATGAGCAGTTCTTC. Translated: CASSLSLLAGGLGDEQFF.

J is TRBJ1-4 and V is TRBV6-6; D unclear. V lost 6 bases and J lost 8, with 16 bases in between. The germline CDR1 and CDR2 sequences are MNHNY and SVGAGI (reference sequence). The CDR3 contains 14 residues. CDR3 sequence: CASRSLGGGEKLFF. The CDR3 DNA is TGTGCCAGCAGATCCTTGGGCGGTGGGGAAAAACTGTTTTTT.

CDR3 amino acids: CASSRGLAKSYEQYF. CDR3 DNA: TGTGCCAGCAGCCGGGGCCTAGCAAAATCCTACGAGCAGTACTTC. The rearrangement joins TRBV6-5 to TRBJ2-7; either TRBD1 or TRBD2 may fit D (5 bases each). The CDR3 extends over 15 amino acids. The V gene's germline CDR1 is MNHEY and CDR2 SVGAGI. The germline V and J ends were trimmed by 6 bases and 1 base, with 16 bases remaining between them.

This clone has only one observation. The V call is TRBV7-9, the J call TRBJ1-6, with 8 bases fitting TRBD1. J was trimmed by 3 bases and V by 5 bases; bases with no gene match: 3. This CDR3 comprises 15 residues. Per the germline V gene, CDR1 is SEHNR and CDR2 is FQNEAQ (reference sequence). The CDR3 is CASSLTGGYNSPLHF. The CDR3 DNA follows: TGTGCCAGCAGCCTCACAGGGGGCTATAATTCACCCCTCCACTTT.

The CDR3 protein is CASRGRNTEAFF. CDR3 DNA sequence: TGTGCCAGCAGAGGGCGGAACACTGAAGCTTTCTTT. The V and J genes are TRBV9 and TRBJ1-1; D gene ambiguous. V lost 5 bases and J lost 1, with 6 bases in between. Per germline, CDR1 SGDLS and CDR2 YYNGEE. The CDR3 totals 12 residues.

The rearrangement joins TRBV18 to TRBJ2-3; either TRBD1 or TRBD2 may supply D (6 bases each). CDR3 size: 16 residues. Trimming pared 1 base from V and 1 base from J, leaving 12 bases between. Germline V CDR1 and CDR2: KGHSH, LQKENI. CDR3 loop: CASSPQEGGRTDTQYF. The CDR3 nucleotides are TGTGCCAGCTCACCACAAGAGGGGGGCCGCACAGATACGCAGTATTTT. The variable domain in full, completed from reference TRBV18 and TRBJ2-3, reads NAGVMQNPRHLVRRRGQEARLRCSPMKGHSHVYWYRQLPEEGLKFMVYLQKENIIDESGMPKERFSAEFPKEGPSILRIQQVVRGDSAAYFCASSPQEGGRTDTQYFGPGTRLTVL.